This is a list of T cell receptor beta chains from one sample in a study of vaccination and CD4 T cells after COVID-19. Antigens for these TCRs are unknown. TCRdb re-called the PCR reads through MiXCR, storing one row per CDR3 protein. The sample records about 2,800 distinct CDR3 sequences, less than 25% being singletons. Source material: CD4+ T cells from blood, cultured in vitro. Every receptor here comes from a human donor who had recovered from COVID-19. CDR3s include the opening cysteine and the closing phenylalanine or tryptophan. Fields, in order: V gene, clone size, D gene, J gene, CDR3 protein, CDR3 DNA. D genes are given only for firm matches. Some rows have no size entry. The others give once, few or many, or a class for an expanded clone.

TRBV5-1	.	TRBD2	TRBJ2-3	CASSLGSGRGNTQYF	TGCGCCAGCAGCTTGGGTAGCGGGCGGGGGAATACGCAGTATTTT
TRBV7-8	.	.	TRBJ2-2	CASSSLGLGGELFF	TGTGCCAGCAGCTCCCTGGGGCTTGGCGGGGAGCTGTTTTTT
TRBV27	medium-sized	.	TRBJ1-6	CASSLWAMGYNSPLHF	TGTGCCAGCAGCCTCTGGGCCATGGGTTATAATTCACCCCTCCACTTT
TRBV5-6	.	.	TRBJ1-4	CASSRAGGEKLFF	TGTGCCAGCAGCCGTGCCGGGGGCGAAAAACTGTTTTTT
TRBV9	.	TRBD2	TRBJ2-1	CASSVIAGGTYNEQFF	TGTGCCAGCAGCGTAATTGCGGGGGGGACCTACAATGAGCAGTTCTTC
TRBV19	few	TRBD1	TRBJ1-1	CASKRDRMIGEAFF	TGTGCCAGTAAGAGGGACAGGATGATTGGTGAAGCTTTCTTT
TRBV6-1	medium-sized	.	TRBJ2-2	CASSVGMGAGELFF	TGTGCCAGCAGTGTGGGCATGGGGGCCGGGGAGCTGTTTTTT
TRBV20-1	.	.	TRBJ1-5	CSARKSGFSNQPQHF	TGCAGTGCCAGGAAGTCAGGGTTTAGCAATCAGCCCCAGCATTTT
TRBV20-1	.	.	TRBJ1-3	CSARDGGGSGNTIYF	TGCAGTGCTAGAGATGGGGGAGGCTCTGGAAACACCATATATTTT
TRBV11-2	.	.	TRBJ1-1	CASSLKVQTNTEAFF	TGTGCCAGCAGCTTAAAGGTACAGACGAACACTGAAGCTTTCTTT
TRBV30	medium-sized	TRBD1	TRBJ1-2	CAWSLGQGHGYTF	TGTGCCTGGAGTCTAGGACAGGGACATGGCTACACCTTC
TRBV7-9	few	.	TRBJ1-1	CASSLGGPNTEAFF	TGTGCCAGCAGCTTAGGAGGCCCGAACACTGAAGCTTTCTTT
TRBV29-1	.	.	TRBJ1-1	CSVREGGDTEAFF	TGCAGCGTACGTGAGGGAGGGGACACTGAAGCTTTCTTT
TRBV19	.	.	TRBJ2-5	CASSFQRGETQYF	TGTGCCAGTAGTTTCCAGCGTGGAGAGACCCAGTACTTC
TRBV2	.	.	TRBJ2-7	CASRETGEQYF	TGTGCCAGCAGAGAGACAGGCGAGCAGTACTTC
TRBV7-9	.	TRBD1	TRBJ1-2	CASSLVGDRGHSGYTF	TGTGCCAGCAGCTTAGTCGGGGACAGGGGGCACAGTGGCTACACCTTC
TRBV18	.	.	TRBJ2-7	CASSPSQRVGGEQYF	TGTGCCAGCTCACCCTCCCAGAGGGTGGGCGGGGAGCAGTACTTC
TRBV18	.	TRBD1	TRBJ1-5	CASSPTLATGGKPQHF	TGTGCCAGCTCACCCACTCTTGCAACAGGGGGCAAGCCCCAGCATTTT
TRBV5-4	.	TRBD1	TRBJ1-6	CASSTGQGDYSPLHF	TGTGCCAGCAGCACCGGACAGGGGGATTATTCACCCCTCCACTTT
TRBV6-1	.	.	TRBJ2-7	CASSENAPWSHYNYEQYF	TGTGCCAGCAGTGAAAATGCCCCTTGGTCACACTACAATTACGAGCAGTACTTC
TRBV7-2	.	TRBD2	TRBJ2-3	CASSSTSGGAFDTQYF	TGTGCCAGCAGCTCAACTAGCGGGGGGGCCTTTGATACGCAGTATTTT
TRBV6-1	medium-sized	.	TRBJ1-2	CASTILTGSHYGYTF	TGTGCCAGCACAATACTAACCGGGAGTCACTATGGCTACACCTTC
TRBV20-1	.	.	TRBJ2-1	CSARLRGGLNEQFF	TGCAGTGCTAGATTGAGGGGGGGCCTCAATGAGCAGTTCTTC
TRBV6-5	few	.	TRBJ1-2	CASSYWGNYGYTF	TGTGCCAGCAGTTATTGGGGAAACTATGGCTACACCTTC
TRBV12-3/TRBV12-4	few	TRBD1	TRBJ1-5	CASRGAGGMGQPQHF	TGTGCCAGCAGGGGGGCAGGGGGCATGGGTCAGCCCCAGCATTTT
TRBV2	.	TRBD1	TRBJ1-5	CASTAGGQGIQPQHF	TGTGCCAGCACCGCAGGGGGACAGGGAATTCAGCCCCAGCATTTT
TRBV5-8	.	.	TRBJ1-1	CASSWGRGWTEAFF	TGTGCCAGCAGCTGGGGGCGGGGGTGGACTGAAGCTTTCTTT
TRBV6-2/TRBV6-3	.	.	TRBJ1-3	CASSYRSDGNTIYF	TGTGCCAGCAGTTATAGATCGGATGGAAACACCATATATTTT
TRBV11-1	few	TRBD1	TRBJ2-4	CASSPRDSLTKNIQYF	TGTGCCAGCAGCCCCCGGGACAGTCTAACCAAAAACATTCAGTACTTC
TRBV14	.	TRBD2	TRBJ2-1	CASSPPGPSGGNEQFF	TGTGCCAGCAGCCCGCCTGGGCCTAGCGGTGGTAATGAGCAGTTCTTC
TRBV12-3/TRBV12-4	.	TRBD1	TRBJ1-6	CASSLKTGSPLHF	TGTGCCAGCAGTTTAAAGACAGGGTCACCCCTCCACTTT
TRBV2	.	.	TRBJ1-6	CASSAPGIGGSPLHF	TGTGCCAGCAGTGCCCCCGGGATAGGTGGTTCACCCCTCCACTTT
TRBV24-1	.	.	TRBJ2-7	CATRSGGLRVYEQYF	TGTGCCACCAGGTCCGGGGGGCTTCGGGTCTACGAGCAGTACTTC
TRBV20-1	few	.	TRBJ2-2	CSARLGNTGELFF	TGCAGTGCTAGGTTGGGTAACACCGGGGAGCTGTTTTTT
TRBV27	few	TRBD1	TRBJ1-1	CASGVQGGGTEAFF	TGTGCCAGCGGGGTACAGGGGGGAGGAACTGAAGCTTTCTTT
TRBV20-1	medium-sized	.	TRBJ1-5	CSASQGPNQPQHF	TGCAGTGCTAGTCAGGGCCCCAATCAGCCCCAGCATTTT
TRBV6-4	few	.	TRBJ2-3	CASSPDGGRNTQYF	TGTGCCAGCAGCCCAGACGGGGGGCGGAATACGCAGTATTTT
TRBV20-1	few	TRBD2	TRBJ2-1	CSAPTSGGAGEQFF	TGCAGTGCCCCTACTAGCGGGGGGGCCGGTGAGCAGTTCTTC
TRBV14	few	TRBD2	TRBJ2-5	CASSQGGFWPASGGEETQYF	TGTGCCAGCAGCCAAGGAGGTTTCTGGCCGGCTAGCGGGGGGGAAGAGACCCAGTACTTC
TRBV6-1	few	.	TRBJ1-2	CASSEGSLPYTF	TGTGCCAGCAGTGAGGGCAGTCTCCCCTACACCTTC
TRBV7-3	few	.	TRBJ2-3	CASSPNTDTQYF	TGTGCCAGCAGCCCAAACACAGATACGCAGTATTTT
TRBV6-2/TRBV6-3	few	TRBD1	TRBJ2-7	CASSYRIWDRTYEQYF	TGTGCCAGCAGTTACAGAATCTGGGACAGGACCTACGAGCAGTACTTC
TRBV30	.	.	TRBJ2-6	CAWSVLGSGANVLTF	TGTGCCTGGAGTGTCCTAGGCTCTGGGGCCAACGTCCTGACTTTC